The subject of this entry is one TCR beta chain. Its antigen remains unidentified. These data come from a study of post-analysis software for immune sequencing data. CDR3 size: 18 residues. V lost 2 bases and J 1 base, leaving 15 bases between the germline ends. In germline, CDR1 is LGHDT, CDR2 YNNKEL (reference sequence). General study points: There were roughly 5 TRBV segments more frequent in patients than controls, and TRBV5-6, TRBV5-1 and TRBV20-1 were among them.

Unique molecular identifiers were present in the TCR beta cDNA libraries. Each CDR3 protein gets one entry after TCRdb re-called the PCR reads with MiXCR. The data hold roughly 870,000 distinct CDR3 sequences, with roughly half observed a single time. This sequence joins TRBV3-1 and TRBJ2-6; TRBD1 might be the D (6 bases). The sequenced material came from blood. This clonotype was obtained from a girl aged 10 to 17 with multiple sclerosis. CDR3 nucleotide sequence: TGTGCCAGCAGCCAAATACGGGACACTCTGTCTGGGGCCAACGTCCTGACTTTC. It yields the protein CASSQIRDTLSGANVLTF.